This T cell receptor (beta chain) was documented in a study of blood T cell repertoires in COVID-19. The method was immunoSEQ multiplex PCR; TCRdb's version includes in-frame clones alone and lacks a portion of them. Among some 100,000 clones listed, roughly 85% were seen once. With regard to this clone: Other DNA sequences in this sample translate to the same CDR3.

This clonotype was sampled from a man between 65 and 80 years old with active or convalescent COVID-19. The sequenced sample consisted of peripheral blood.

CDR3 in DNA: TGTGCCAGCAGTTTTGCGGGGCCCACTGAAGCTTTCTTT. Its protein is CASSFAGPTEAFF. The V and J genes are TRBV12-3 or TRBV12-4 and TRBJ1-1, with a possible D match to TRBD1 (5 bases). This CDR3 is 13 amino acids long. Trimming stripped 3 bases from V and 4 bases from J, with 9 bases between.